This TCR beta chain comes out of a study of Graves' ophthalmopathy and Graves' hyperthyroidism. Study background: The study drew peripheral blood at initial diagnosis, before any treatment. Study-wide results and caveats: Most expanded thyroid clonotypes above 0.001 frequency also appeared in blood.

Excluded: other autoimmune disease, uncontrolled infection, pregnancy or lactation. PBMCs were obtained from roughly 9.5 ml of fresh peripheral blood. Amplifying from RNA transcripts, the study obtained TCR beta CDR3 regions. The first-round RT-PCR employed HTBI primers together with the Qiagen OneStep RT-PCR kit. A multiplex PCR was then performed as the second round. TCRdb ran MiXCR on the multiplex PCR reads and lists one entry per CDR3 protein. The sample lists about 500,000 distinct CDR3 sequences; about an eighth were seen once. CDR3 length: 15 residues. Trimming took 0 bases from V and 1 from J, leaving 6 bases between them. Looked up from germline, CDR1 is KGHSH and CDR2 is LQKENI. This clonotype was detected a few times. The antigen remains unidentified.

The source is a woman aged 25-40 years with Graves' ophthalmopathy. Sequencing was done on a sample of blood. V usage is TRBV18 and J usage is TRBJ2-2; no definite D call. CDR3 loop: CASSPPSKNTGELFF. CDR3 DNA: TGTGCCAGCTCACCACCATCCAAGAACACCGGGGAGCTGTTTTTT.